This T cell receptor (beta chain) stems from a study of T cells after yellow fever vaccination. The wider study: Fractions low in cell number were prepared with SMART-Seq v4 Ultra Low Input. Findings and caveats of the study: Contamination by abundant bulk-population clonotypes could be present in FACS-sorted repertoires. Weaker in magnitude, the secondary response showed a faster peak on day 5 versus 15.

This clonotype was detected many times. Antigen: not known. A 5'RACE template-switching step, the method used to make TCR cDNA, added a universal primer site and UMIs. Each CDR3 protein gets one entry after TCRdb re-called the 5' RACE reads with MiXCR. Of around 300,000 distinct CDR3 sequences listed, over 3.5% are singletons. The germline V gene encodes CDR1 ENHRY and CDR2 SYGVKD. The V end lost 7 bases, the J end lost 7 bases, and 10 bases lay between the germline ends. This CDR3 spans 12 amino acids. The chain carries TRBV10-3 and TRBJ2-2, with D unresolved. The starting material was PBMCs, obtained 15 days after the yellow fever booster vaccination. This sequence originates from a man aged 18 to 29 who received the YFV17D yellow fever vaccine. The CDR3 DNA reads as TGTGCCATCACCCAGGATCACGGGGAGCTGTTTTTT. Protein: CAITQDHGELFF.